The text below deals with one T cell receptor (beta chain). One junction end does not reproduce the germline sequence, and a read error may be involved. PCR was performed using 60 Vbeta and 13 Jbeta primers. Using immunoSEQ multiplex PCR, the repertoire was profiled, and TCRdb retains in-frame clones only, with some absent. The repertoire holds about 180,000 clones, with roughly four fifths as singletons. This sample stems from a study of cytomegalovirus exposure and HLA in healthy donors. Germline assignment: CDR1 MNHNS and CDR2 SASEGT. There are 13 residues in the CDR3. Sequenced: PBMCs. The chain carries TRBV6-1 and TRBJ2-3; D not certain. This receptor was taken from a man younger than 30 in good health and CMV-seronegative. The CDR3: CASREGNTDTQYF. The CDR3 DNA is TGTGCCAGCAGAGAAGGTAACACAGATACGCAGTATTTT.